The 17 T cell receptor beta chains presented below share a single source sample, sequenced in a study of cytomegalovirus exposure and HLA in healthy donors. The PCR ran on 60 Vbeta and 13 Jbeta primers. Clones were read by immunoSEQ multiplex PCR, and TCRdb kept only the in-frame ones, dropping some. Here the sample spans 85,000 to 120,000 clones, 70% to 85% being singletons. The sample comprised PBMCs. All receptors come from a boy younger than 18 in good health and CMV-seronegative.

Only a few counts were recorded for this clone. This chain uses TRBV5-1 with TRBJ1-2, with D unclear. The CDR3 contains 13 residues. Trimming stripped 0 bases from V and 4 bases from J, with 7 bases between. Germline V lookup: CDR1 SGHRS, CDR2 YFSETQ. CDR3 amino acids: CASSLDRPYGYTF. The CDR3 nucleotides are TGCGCCAGCAGCTTGGACAGACCCTATGGCTACACCTTC.

The chain uses TRBV5-1 and TRBJ2-7; 9 bases align to TRBD2. J lost 6 bases, V lost 7 bases, and 8 bases had no gene match. Germline V lookup: CDR1 SGHRS, CDR2 YFSETQ. The CDR3 contains 13 residues. The chain's CDR3 is CASAAGGGGEQYF. CDR3 DNA sequence: TGCGCCAGCGCAGCGGGGGGCGGAGGCGAGCAGTACTTC.

The rearrangement uses TRBV30 and TRBJ2-3, with TRBD2 as a possible D gene (5 bases). Germline V gene data show CDR1 as GTSNPN and CDR2 as SVGIG (reference sequence). Trimming cost V 7 bases and J 2 bases, with 25 bases left between them. This CDR3 has 17 amino acids. The CDR3 coding sequence is TGTGCCTCCCTAGGACGGGGAGCTAAGTCCGCCACAGATACGCAGTATTTT. Protein: CASLGRGAKSATDTQYF.

V is TRBV11-3 and J is TRBJ2-1; 11 bases line up with TRBD2. Germline values: CDR1 SGHNT, CDR2 YENEEA. The CDR3 length is 15 residues. V was pared by 1 base and J by 8 bases, with 4 bases of the junction left unmatched. CDR3 amino acids: CASSLVAGGSDEQFF. CDR3 nucleotides: TGTGCCAGCAGCTTAGTAGCGGGAGGGTCGGATGAGCAGTTCTTC.

The V gene is TRBV30, the J gene TRBJ2-3; TRBD1 matches 8 bases. V was pared by 5 bases and J by 4 bases, with 2 bases of the junction left unmatched. The CDR3 covers 12 residues. The germline V gene has CDR1 GTSNPN and CDR2 SVGIG (reference sequence). The CDR3 DNA follows: TGTGCCTGGGACAGGGGATCAGATACGCAGTATTTT. Translating gives CAWDRGSDTQYF.

The chain has TRBV7-9 and TRBJ1-2, with a tentative D call TRBD1 (6 bases). Germline CDR1 is SEHNR and CDR2 is FQNEAQ (reference sequence). The V end was cut by 4 bases, the J end by 6 bases, with 9 bases between. The CDR3 has 12 residues. The CDR3 loop reads CASSSDRDGYTF. DNA for the CDR3: TGTGCCAGCAGCTCGGACAGAGATGGCTACACCTTC.

V is TRBV7-9 and J is TRBJ2-7, with D perhaps matching TRBD2 (5 bases). Deletions cut 3 bases from V and 3 bases from J, with 15 bases between. The CDR3 runs to 15 residues. Germline CDR1 and CDR2: SEHNR and FQNEAQ (reference sequence). The CDR3 sequence is CASSFGKSPYYEQYF. The CDR3 nucleotides read TGTGCCAGCAGCTTCGGGAAAAGCCCCTACTACGAGCAGTACTTC.

The V gene is TRBV7-9, the J gene TRBJ2-7, with D unresolved. CDR1 and CDR2 (germline): SEHNR, FQNEAQ (reference sequence). The length of the CDR3 is 14 residues. Deletions cut 0 bases from V and 5 bases from J, with 11 bases between. The CDR3: CASSLAQAANEQYF. The CDR3 DNA reads as TGTGCCAGCAGCTTAGCGCAGGCTGCCAACGAGCAGTACTTC. The variable domain in full, completed from reference TRBV7-9 and TRBJ2-7, reads DTGVSQNPRHKITKRGQNVTFRCDPISEHNRLYWYRQTLGQGPEFLTYFQNEAQLEKSRLLSDRFSAERPKGSFSTLEIQRTEQGDSAMYLCASSLAQAANEQYFGPGTRLTVT.

The rearrangement uses TRBV7-9 and TRBJ2-5; TRBD2 aligns across 8 bases. The ends lost 6 bases at V and 5 bases at J; junction bases unmatched: 11. CDR1 and CDR2 from the germline V gene are SEHNR and FQNEAQ (reference sequence). This CDR3 region has 15 residues. CDR3 loop: CASSSRAGDGETQYF. CDR3 nucleotides: TGTGCCAGCAGTTCAAGAGCGGGAGACGGGGAGACCCAGTACTTC. The variable domain in full, with the rest retrieved from reference TRBV7-9 and TRBJ2-5, is DTGVSQNPRHKITKRGQNVTFRCDPISEHNRLYWYRQTLGQGPEFLTYFQNEAQLEKSRLLSDRFSAERPKGSFSTLEIQRTEQGDSAMYLCASSSRAGDGETQYFGPGTRLLVL.

The chain links TRBV15 to TRBJ1-5; possible D gene TRBD1, 6 bases. The CDR3 is 17 amino acids. Trimming stripped 0 bases from V and 5 bases from J, with 17 bases between. Germline V CDR1 and CDR2: LNHNV, YYDKDF (reference sequence). CDR3 sequence reads: CATSRDLGTGGHQPQHF. CDR3 nucleotides: TGTGCCACCAGCAGAGATCTGGGGACGGGGGGGCATCAGCCCCAGCATTTT.

The V call is TRBV7-3, the J call TRBJ2-2; TRBD1 matches 8 bases. The CDR3 is made up of 13 amino acids. V was pared by 8 bases and J by 6 bases, with 5 bases of the junction left unmatched. Germline-derived CDR1 and CDR2 are SGHTA and FQGTGA. The CDR3 DNA sequence: TGTGCCAGCGGGCAGGGGGCATCCGGGGAGCTGTTTTTT. Residues: CASGQGASGELFF.

V gene TRBV5-1 combines with J gene TRBJ2-7, with D possibly TRBD1 on 6 matching bases. Germline V gene lookup returns CDR1 SGHRS and CDR2 YFSETQ. Trimming pared 0 bases from V and 7 bases from J, leaving 17 bases between. The CDR3 is 15 residues long. The DNA for the CDR3 is TGCGCCAGCAGCTTGGGGCTTCGAGCCAGGGGAGAGCAGTACTTC. Translated: CASSLGLRARGEQYF. The variable domain in full, completed from reference TRBV5-1 and TRBJ2-7, reads KAGVTQTPRYLIKTRGQQVTLSCSPISGHRSVSWYQQTPGQGLQFLFEYFSETQRNKGNFPGRFSGRQFSNSRSEMNVSTLELGDSALYLCASSLGLRARGEQYFGPGTRLTVT.

The chain couples TRBV6-1 to TRBJ2-7; no clear D gene. CDR1 and CDR2 from the germline V gene are MNHNS and SASEGT. V gave up 6 bases and J gave up 0 bases, with 9 bases separating them. This CDR3 comprises 13 residues. CDR3 region: CASSDWNSYEQYF. In DNA, the CDR3 is TGTGCCAGCAGCGACTGGAACTCCTACGAGCAGTACTTC.

This clone was seen only once. V usage is TRBV7-9 and J usage is TRBJ1-1, with D unclear. CDR3 size: 13 residues. The V end was cut by 6 bases, the J end by 0 bases, with 8 bases between. CDR1 SEHNR and CDR2 FQNEAQ come from the germline V gene (reference sequence). CDR3 nucleotides: TGTGCCAGCAGAGGTGCGGTGAACACTGAAGCTTTCTTT. This gives the protein CASRGAVNTEAFF.

The chain employs TRBV6-1 and TRBJ2-7; 10 bases agree with TRBD1. V lost 6 bases to trimming and J lost 7 bases; unmatched junction nucleotides: 9. The CDR3 is 14 residues long. Germline V gives CDR1 MNHNS, CDR2 SASEGT. The CDR3 protein is CASSAWDRGLEQYF. As DNA, the CDR3 is TGTGCCAGCAGCGCCTGGGACAGGGGCCTGGAGCAGTACTTC.

The chain recombines TRBV5-6 with TRBJ2-1; 11 bases agree with TRBD1. The CDR3 length is 14 residues. With V trimmed by 4 bases and J by 8 bases, 5 bases remained unmatched. CDR1 and CDR2 from the germline V gene are SGHDT and YYEEEE. CDR3 sequence: CASSILDRGHEQFF. The CDR3 DNA reads as TGTGCCAGCAGCATCCTGGACAGGGGGCATGAGCAGTTCTTC.

The chain uses TRBV6-4 and TRBJ2-2, with 7 bases identical to TRBD2. The V gene's germline CDR1 is MRHNA and CDR2 SNTAGT. The J segment lost 5 bases and the V segment lost 3 bases, leaving 0 bases of the junction unmatched. The length of the CDR3 is 13 residues. CDR3 residues: CASSEAGTGELFF. CDR3 nucleotide sequence: TGTGCCAGCAGTGAAGCGGGGACCGGGGAGCTGTTTTTT.